The clone carrying this TCR beta chain has more than one count but fewer than ten. The antigen remains unidentified. Researchers collected around 11 milliliters of peripheral blood from every single donor. J lost 7 bases, V lost 6 bases, and 13 bases had no gene match. The CDR3 is made up of 14 amino acids. The germline CDR1 and CDR2 sequences are DFQATT and SNEGSKA (reference sequence). This record belongs to a study of blood T cells in healthy people across ages. General study points: Researchers said unsorted PBMCs prevented a conclusive naive versus antigen-experienced comparison.

Using a J-beta primer mix together with a sample-barcoded 5' primer, a second PCR was run for roughly 6 to 12 cycles. Using its own MiXCR run on the 5' RACE reads, TCRdb lists one record per CDR3 protein. The repertoire has roughly 930,000 distinct CDR3 sequences, around 46% of them found once; the top ten carry roughly 13%. The sequencing sample was made of blood. This rearrangement joins TRBV20-1 to TRBJ2-7, with TRBD1 matching 9 bases. The TCR sequence derives from a man between 25 and 39 years old in good health. For the CDR3, the DNA is TGCAGTGCCCGAAGGGGGACAGGGACGAGTGAGCAGTACTTC. Residues: CSARRGTGTSEQYF.